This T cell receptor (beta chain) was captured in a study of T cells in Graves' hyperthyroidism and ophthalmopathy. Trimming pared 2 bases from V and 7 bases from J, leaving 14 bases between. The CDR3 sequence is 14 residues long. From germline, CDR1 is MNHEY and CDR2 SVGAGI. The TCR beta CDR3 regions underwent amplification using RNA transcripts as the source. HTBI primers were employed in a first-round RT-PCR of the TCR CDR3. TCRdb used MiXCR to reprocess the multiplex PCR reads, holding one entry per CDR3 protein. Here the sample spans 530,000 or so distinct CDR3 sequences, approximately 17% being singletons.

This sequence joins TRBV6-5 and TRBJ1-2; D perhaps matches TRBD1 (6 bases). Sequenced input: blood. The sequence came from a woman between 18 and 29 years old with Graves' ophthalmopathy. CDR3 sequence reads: CASSYEGGVIGYTF. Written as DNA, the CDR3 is TGTGCCAGCAGTTACGAAGGGGGAGTCATTGGCTACACCTTC.